Following are 31 T cell receptor beta chains from one sample sequenced in a study of CD8+ T cells in alopecia areata. The sequencing template was cDNA reverse transcribed from extracted RNA. Measured with immunoSEQ multiplex PCR; TCRdb has only the in-frame clones, and not every one. The sample carries about 260,000 clones, approximately 60% recorded once. As to treatment: oral pan-JAK inhibitor, 5-10 mg twice daily. The sample consisted of CD4+ T cells sorted from blood, taken at week 52, from a patient treated with tofacitinib. The receptor source for this set is a human donor with alopecia areata.

Only a few counts were recorded for this clone. This chain links TRBV19 with TRBJ1-5; D gene uncertain. The CDR3 has 15 residues. Germline V gene sequence: CDR1 LNHDA, CDR2 SQIVND (reference sequence). The V gene lost 6 bases and the J gene lost 0 bases, with 12 bases spanning the gap. The CDR3 sequence is CASRDGVYSNQPQHF. The CDR3 nucleotides are TGTGCCAGTAGAGACGGGGTTTATAGCAATCAGCCCCAGCATTTT. The full variable domain, its missing parts supplied by reference TRBV19 and TRBJ1-5, is DGGITQSPKYLFRKEGQNVTLSCEQNLNHDAMYWYRQDPGQGLRLIYYSQIVNDFQKGDIAEGYSVSREKKESFPLTVTSAQKNPTAFYLCASRDGVYSNQPQHFGDGTRLSIL.

J is TRBJ2-3 and V is TRBV19; possibly TRBD2 for D (5 bases). V was pared by 2 bases and J by 4 bases, with 10 bases between. The CDR3 sequence is 14 residues long. Germline assignment: CDR1 LNHDA and CDR2 SQIVND (reference sequence). In DNA, the CDR3 is TGTGCCAGTAGTATAACTAGTGTCCCAGATACGCAGTATTTT. Encoded protein: CASSITSVPDTQYF. Based on the CDR3 plus reference TRBV19 and TRBJ2-3, the full variable domain is DGGITQSPKYLFRKEGQNVTLSCEQNLNHDAMYWYRQDPGQGLRLIYYSQIVNDFQKGDIAEGYSVSREKKESFPLTVTSAQKNPTAFYLCASSITSVPDTQYFGPGTRLTVL.

J is TRBJ2-7 and V is TRBV7-3; D remains ambiguous. The CDR3 has 14 amino acids. CDR1 and CDR2 (germline): SGHTA, FQGTGA. The V end was cut by 1 base, the J end by 6 bases, with 13 bases between. For the CDR3, the DNA is TGTGCCAGCAGCTTAATGGGAAATCATGGCGAGCAGTACTTC. Its protein is CASSLMGNHGEQYF.

Here the CDR3 DNA reads TGTGCCAGCAGTTCGGGGGGTATCGGCACTGAAGCTTTCTTT. Its protein is CASSSGGIGTEAFF. V is TRBV6-6 and J is TRBJ1-1; weak D call: TRBD1 (5 bases). CDR1 and CDR2 (germline): MNHNY, SVGAGI (reference sequence). V lost 4 bases, J lost 4 bases, and 13 bases lay in between. CDR3 length equals 14 residues.

This clone appeared a few times. The genes are TRBV7-2 and TRBJ2-7; D may be TRBD1 or TRBD2 (6 bases each). The CDR3 covers 15 residues. Between the trimmed V and J ends, which lost 5 bases and 2 bases, there was a span of 16 bases. Germline-derived CDR1 and CDR2 are SGHTA and FQGNSA. CDR3 sequence (DNA): TGTGCCAGCAGCCCCGGCAGGGGACTTACCTACGAGCAGTACTTC. This sequence encodes CASSPGRGLTYEQYF.

This chain uses TRBV4-1 with TRBJ2-1; D not resolved. Germline values: CDR1 MGHRA, CDR2 YSYEKL. The germline V and J ends were trimmed by 1 base and 2 bases, with 12 bases remaining between them. The CDR3 has 16 amino acids. CDR3 nucleotide sequence: TGCGCCAGCAGCCAAGGCGACTGGCGTGCCTACAATGAGCAGTTCTTC. This translates into CASSQGDWRAYNEQFF.

This chain uses TRBV5-6 with TRBJ2-4; tentative D call: TRBD1 (5 bases). V shed 1 base and J shed 15 bases, with 14 bases lying between them. Germline V lookup: CDR1 SGHDT, CDR2 YYEEEE. This CDR3 has 12 amino acids. In DNA form, the CDR3 reads TGTGCCAGCAGCTTGAGGCACAGGCTTGTGTACTTC. It codes for CASSLRHRLVYF.

The chain joins TRBV5-1 to TRBJ1-1, with 9 bases identical to TRBD1. Germline CDR1 is SGHRS and CDR2 is YFSETQ. Trimming removed 4 bases from V and 7 bases from J; junction bases left unmatched: 11. The CDR3 loop spans 15 amino acids. CDR3: CASSRGQGGKGEAFF. Written as DNA, the CDR3 is TGCGCCAGCAGCAGGGGACAGGGCGGTAAGGGTGAAGCTTTCTTT.

This rearrangement joins TRBV9 to TRBJ2-1; D might be TRBD2 (6 bases). CDR3 length equals 15 residues. Between the trimmed V and J ends, which lost 4 bases and 3 bases, there was a span of 14 bases. CDR1 is SGDLS, CDR2 YYNGEE, per germline. The CDR3, as DNA: TGTGCCAGCAGCCCCCACCCCGGGGGCTACAATGAGCAGTTCTTC. Translation gives CASSPHPGGYNEQFF. Filled out from reference TRBV9 and TRBJ2-1, the complete variable domain reads DSGVTQTPKHLITATGQRVTLRCSPRSGDLSVYWYQQSLDQGLQFLIQYYNGEERAKGNILERFSAQQFPDLHSELNLSSLELGDSALYFCASSPHPGGYNEQFFGPGTRLTVL.

CDR3 region: CAWKGWSGANVLTF. DNA for the CDR3: TGTGCCTGGAAAGGGTGGTCTGGGGCCAACGTCCTGACTTTC. The gene calls are TRBV30 and TRBJ2-6; D not certain. The length of the CDR3 is 14 residues. V dropped 4 bases and J dropped 1 base, with 8 bases sitting between them. Germline assignment: CDR1 GTSNPN and CDR2 SVGIG (reference sequence). The full variable domain, completed using reference TRBV30 and TRBJ2-6, is SQTIHQWPATLVQPVGSPLSLECTVEGTSNPNLYWYRQAAGRGLQLLFYSVGIGQISSEVPQNLSASRPQDRQFILSSKKLLLSDSGFYLCAWKGWSGANVLTFGAGSRLTVL.

The V and J genes are TRBV15 and TRBJ2-1, with 9 positions matching TRBD2. V dropped 8 bases and J dropped 2; count of bases not matched to a gene: 4. Per the germline V gene, CDR1 is LNHNV and CDR2 is YYDKDF (reference sequence). The CDR3 covers 14 residues. CDR3 protein: CATLQRGAYNEQFF. CDR3 nucleotides: TGTGCCACCTTACAGCGGGGGGCCTACAATGAGCAGTTCTTC.

This clone was seen a few times. V gene TRBV10-3 combines with J gene TRBJ2-3; 10 bases fit TRBD2. The trim removed 8 bases at V and 1 base at J, leaving 6 bases unmatched. Per germline, CDR1 ENHRY and CDR2 SYGVKD. The CDR3 is 15 amino acids. Written as DNA, the CDR3 is TGTGCCATCTCCGAAGGGACTAGCGGCACAGATACGCAGTATTTT. This gives the protein CAISEGTSGTDTQYF.

The genes are TRBV11-3 and TRBJ2-7, with D possibly matching TRBD2 (5 bases). Per the germline V gene, CDR1 is SGHNT and CDR2 is YENEEA. The length of the CDR3 is 13 residues. V shed 2 bases and J shed 9 bases, with 14 bases lying between them. In nucleotides, the CDR3 is TGTGCCAGCAGCTTAAACAGCCGGGGATGGCAGTACTTC. Encoded protein: CASSLNSRGWQYF. Combining the CDR3 with reference TRBV11-3 and TRBJ2-7 gives the whole variable domain EAGVVQSPRYKIIEKKQPVAFWCNPISGHNTLYWYLQNLGQGPELLIRYENEEAVDDSQLPKDRFSAERLKGVDSTLKIQPAELGDSAVYLCASSLNSRGWQYFGPGTRLTVT.

J is TRBJ2-1 and V is TRBV5-6; D gene unclear. Trimming removed 2 bases from V and 9 bases from J, with 18 bases in between. The CDR3 totals 15 residues. Germline CDR1 reads SGHDT; CDR2 reads YYEEEE. The CDR3 sequence: CASSFRRALGGEQFF. The DNA for the CDR3 is TGTGCCAGCAGCTTTAGACGGGCTCTAGGTGGTGAGCAGTTCTTC.

CDR3 in DNA: TGCAGCGTTGTGTTAGGCGATGGCTACACCTTC. Amino acids: CSVVLGDGYTF. The gene calls are TRBV29-1 and TRBJ1-2; D not resolved. V lost 4 bases to trimming and J lost 6 bases, with 9 bases between them. CDR1 is SQVTM, CDR2 ANQGSEA, per germline. The CDR3 is 11 residues long.

This rearrangement joins TRBV11-2 to TRBJ2-1; 11 bases match TRBD2. This CDR3 is built from 15 residues. Germline CDR1 and CDR2: SGHAT and FQNNGV. V lost 5 bases and J lost 8; bases outside the gene matches: 8. The CDR3, as DNA: TGTGCCAGCAGCCTCCGACTAGCGGGGTTGGATGAGCAGTTCTTC. Protein sequence: CASSLRLAGLDEQFF.

This clone was detected a few times. The CDR3 here is CAWSVFGQQNTEAFF. The CDR3 coding sequence is TGTGCCTGGAGTGTTTTCGGACAGCAGAACACTGAAGCTTTCTTT. The V call is TRBV30, the J call TRBJ1-1; perhaps TRBD1 as D (6 bases). V was clipped by 0 bases and J by 1 base, with 12 bases between them. The V gene's germline CDR1 is GTSNPN and CDR2 SVGIG (reference sequence). The CDR3 is 15 residues long.

As concerns this clone: Other DNA sequences in this specimen translate into the identical CDR3. This chain links TRBV30 with TRBJ1-5; D unclear. V lost 3 bases, J lost 0 bases, and 6 bases lay in between. CDR1 is GTSNPN, CDR2 SVGIG, per germline (reference sequence). There are 13 residues in the CDR3. The CDR3 region is CAWSDGSNQPQHF. The CDR3 DNA reads as TGTGCCTGGAGCGACGGTAGCAATCAGCCCCAGCATTTT.

The rearrangement uses TRBV14 and TRBJ2-1; the D gene is possibly TRBD2 (7 bases). Trimming removed 4 bases at V and 2 bases at J, with 12 bases between. The CDR3 runs 15 residues. The germline V gene encodes CDR1 SGHDN and CDR2 FVKESK. The CDR3 sequence is CASSREGGTYNEQFF. The CDR3, as DNA: TGTGCCAGCAGCCGCGAGGGGGGGACCTACAATGAGCAGTTCTTC.

V usage is TRBV7-9 and J usage is TRBJ2-3, with 7 bases identical to TRBD2. The germline V gene has CDR1 SEHNR and CDR2 FQNEAQ (reference sequence). There are 15 residues in the CDR3. With V trimmed by 2 bases and J by 0 bases, 2 bases remained unmatched. The CDR3 spells CASSLTSASTDTQYF. The CDR3 nucleotides are TGTGCCAGCAGCTTAACTAGCGCTAGCACAGATACGCAGTATTTT. Using reference TRBV7-9 and TRBJ2-3 for the parts outside the CDR3, the full variable domain is DTGVSQNPRHKITKRGQNVTFRCDPISEHNRLYWYRQTLGQGPEFLTYFQNEAQLEKSRLLSDRFSAERPKGSFSTLEIQRTEQGDSAMYLCASSLTSASTDTQYFGPGTRLTVL.

This clone was counted only a few times. The genes are TRBV2 and TRBJ2-5, with TRBD2 matching over 11 bases. CDR3 size: 15 residues. Germline-derived CDR1 and CDR2 are SNHLY and FYNNEI. The V gene end was trimmed by 7 bases and the J gene end by 2 bases; junction bases not matched to a gene: 6. CDR3 sequence (DNA): TGTGCCAGCACCGAACTAGCGGGGGTTCAAGAGACCCAGTACTTC. Translated, it gives CASTELAGVQETQYF.

About this clone itself: With a far larger clone one base away, a read error is the likely cause. Other DNA sequences in this sample translate to the same CDR3. The chain uses TRBV20-1 and TRBJ1-1; no reliable D call. The CDR3 length is 10 residues. Trimming took off 6 bases at V and 1 base at J, with 3 bases between the two ends. Germline CDR1 and CDR2: DFQATT and SNEGSKA (reference sequence). The CDR3 spells CSAQNTEAFF. The CDR3 nucleotides are TGCAGTGCCCAGAACACTGAAGCTTTCTTT.

The chain carries TRBV7-3 and TRBJ2-1, with unresolved D. The CDR3 length is 12 residues. Trimming took 6 bases from V and 12 from J, leaving 15 bases between them. The germline gives CDR1 SGHTA, CDR2 FQGTGA. The DNA for the CDR3 is TGTGCCAGCAGTTCAAATACCGGCAGGCAGTTCTTC. This encodes CASSSNTGRQFF.

This clone was recorded a few times. This rearrangement joins TRBV5-1 to TRBJ1-6, with D maybe TRBD1 (6 bases). Trimming removed 4 bases at V and 7 bases at J, with 12 bases between. Germline CDR1 and CDR2: SGHRS and YFSETQ. This CDR3 spans 14 amino acids. CDR3 in amino acids: CASSVGGANSPLHF. DNA of the CDR3: TGCGCCAGCAGCGTCGGGGGGGCAAATTCACCCCTCCACTTT.

The V call is TRBV5-1, the J call TRBJ1-2, with unresolved D. Germline CDR1 reads SGHRS; CDR2 reads YFSETQ. This CDR3 comprises 15 residues. Trimming cost V 0 bases and J 0 bases, with 9 bases left between them. This chain's CDR3 is CASSLGGSSNYGYTF. CDR3 bases: TGCGCCAGCAGCTTGGGGGGAAGTTCTAACTATGGCTACACCTTC.

This clone was recorded a few times. In nucleotides, the CDR3 is TGCAGCGTTGCCGGTACAACCATGAACACTGAAGCTTTCTTT. Translated: CSVAGTTMNTEAFF. The chain couples TRBV29-1 to TRBJ1-1, with D uncertain. The CDR3 spans 14 residues. Germline CDR1 reads SQVTM; CDR2 reads ANQGSEA. V gave up 4 bases and J gave up 0 bases, with 12 bases separating them. Complete variable domain (other parts from reference TRBV29-1 and TRBJ1-1): SAVISQKPSRDICQRGTSLTIQCQVDSQVTMMFWYRQQPGQSLTLIATANQGSEATYESGFVIDKFPISRPNLTFSTLTVSNMSPEDSSIYLCSVAGTTMNTEAFFGQGTRLTVV.

This clone was found a few times. This sequence joins TRBV25-1 and TRBJ1-2; 7 bases agree with TRBD1. Unmatched junction bases numbered 6, after V lost 1 base and J lost 4 bases. Germline assignment: CDR1 MGHDK and CDR2 SYGVNS. This CDR3 comprises 15 residues. CDR3 DNA: TGTGCCAGCAGTGAATGGGCAGGGGGTTCCTATGGCTACACCTTC. As protein: CASSEWAGGSYGYTF.

This chain links TRBV5-4 with TRBJ2-7; the D gene is possibly TRBD2 (6 bases). The CDR3 is 15 residues long. Trimming left V 4 bases short and J 6 bases short, with 20 bases between. The V gene's germline CDR1 is SGHNT and CDR2 YYREEE (reference sequence). The chain's CDR3 is CASSMPGGEGSEQYF. The DNA of the CDR3 is TGTGCCAGCAGCATGCCCGGGGGTGAGGGGAGCGAGCAGTACTTC.

The chain employs TRBV7-3 and TRBJ2-2, with D possibly being TRBD1 or TRBD2 (5 bases each). The germline CDR1 and CDR2 sequences are SGHTA and FQGTGA. The V and J ends lost 5 bases and 3 bases respectively, with 10 bases between them. The CDR3 consists of 14 residues. For the CDR3, the DNA is TGTGCCAGCAGCCCGCGAGGGGACACCGGGGAGCTGTTTTTT. Translation gives CASSPRGDTGELFF. The full variable domain, with the rest looked up from reference TRBV7-3 and TRBJ2-2, is GAGVSQTPSNKVTEKGKYVELRCDPISGHTALYWYRQSLGQGPEFLIYFQGTGAADDSGLPNDRFFAVRPEGSVSTLKIQRTERGDSAVYLCASSPRGDTGELFFGEGSRLTVL.

This clone occurred a few times. The chain recombines TRBV14 with TRBJ2-4; no firm D call. With 0 bases removed from V and 1 base from J, the gap between germline ends came to 13 bases. CDR1 is SGHDN, CDR2 FVKESK, per germline. This CDR3 comprises 17 residues. CDR3 sequence (DNA): TGTGCCAGCAGCCAAGAATTCCGGAGTCCTGCCAAAAACATTCAGTACTTC. This sequence encodes CASSQEFRSPAKNIQYF.

This sequence joins TRBV4-2 and TRBJ2-3, with 9 bases aligning to TRBD1. From germline, CDR1 is LGHNA and CDR2 YNFKEQ. The CDR3 spans 17 residues. Losses at the gene ends were 4 bases for V and 5 bases for J; bases not matched to a gene: 13. The CDR3 bases are TGTGCCAGCAGCCTAACCTCTACAGGGGGCGCGGGAGATACGCAGTATTTT. Protein product: CASSLTSTGGAGDTQYF.